This TCR beta chain was captured in a study of immune evolution from preneoplasia to lung adenocarcinoma. Data came from immunoSEQ multiplex PCR; TCRdb stores just in-frame clones and leaves some out. The data contain fewer than 50,000 clones, less than 80% of them singletons. Whole-study results and caveats: Clonality was highest in normal lung, lower in later-stage lesions apparently.

Germline CDR1 MNHNS, CDR2 SASEGT. There are 19 residues in the CDR3. The V and J ends lost 0 bases and 5 bases, in that order; junction bases with no gene match: 16. Histologic diagnosis was independently verified by two lung pathologists. Nucleic acids came from premalignant or tumor cells enriched by macro-dissection. In regard to this clone: Its cognate antigen is unknown.

The sequence was obtained from a person between 55 and 69 years old with lung adenocarcinoma. This chain uses TRBV6-1 with TRBJ2-1, with TRBD2 matching over 7 bases. Sequencing was done on a sample of FFPE invasive lung adenocarcinoma tissue. CDR3 residues: CASSEAQVPEAGEDNEQFF. The CDR3 DNA follows: TGTGCCAGCAGTGAAGCGCAGGTTCCCGAGGCGGGAGAGGACAATGAGCAGTTCTTC.